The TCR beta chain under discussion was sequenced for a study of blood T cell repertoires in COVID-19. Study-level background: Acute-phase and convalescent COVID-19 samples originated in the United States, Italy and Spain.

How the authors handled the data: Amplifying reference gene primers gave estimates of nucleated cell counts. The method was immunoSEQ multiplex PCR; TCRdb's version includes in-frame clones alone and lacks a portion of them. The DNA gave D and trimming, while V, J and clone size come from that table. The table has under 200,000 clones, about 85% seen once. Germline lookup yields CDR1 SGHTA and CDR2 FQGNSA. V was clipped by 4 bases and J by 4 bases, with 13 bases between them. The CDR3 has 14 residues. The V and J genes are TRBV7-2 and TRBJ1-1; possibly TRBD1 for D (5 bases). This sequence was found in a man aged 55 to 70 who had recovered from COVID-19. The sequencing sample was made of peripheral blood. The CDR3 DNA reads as TGTGCCAGCAGCTCCTTTATGGGGGGCACTGAAGCTTTCTTT. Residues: CASSSFMGGTEAFF.